This T cell receptor (beta chain) was sequenced for a study of shared clonotypes between healthy human individuals. Study context: Each donor had three CD4 naive, three CD4 memory, two CD8 naive and one CD8 memory plate. Findings and caveats of the study: Naive subsets generally had larger estimated richness than memory subsets.

An even split of each subset's genomic DNA across several immunoSEQ plates was performed. This table comes from immunoSEQ multiplex PCR, and its TCRdb copy is limited to in-frame clones, with some not included. The table has 500,000 or so clones, 90% to 97% seen once. Notes on this clone: Its antigen is not identified.

CDR1 is SGHRS, CDR2 YFSETQ, per germline. Trimming cost V 5 bases and J 3 bases; bases outside gene matches: 11. The CDR3 covers 16 residues. Partitioning of CD4+ cells yielded a CD45RA+ naive subset and a CD45RA-negative memory subset. The chain uses TRBV5-1 and TRBJ2-7; 10 nucleotides match TRBD2. This receptor was identified in a woman aged 25 to 39 in good health. What was sequenced was naive CD4+ T cells sorted from blood. Subset here: CD45RA+ positively selected. CDR3 sequence: CASRTGASGSGYEQYF. The CDR3 coding sequence is TGCGCCAGCAGGACGGGAGCTAGCGGGAGCGGCTACGAGCAGTACTTC.